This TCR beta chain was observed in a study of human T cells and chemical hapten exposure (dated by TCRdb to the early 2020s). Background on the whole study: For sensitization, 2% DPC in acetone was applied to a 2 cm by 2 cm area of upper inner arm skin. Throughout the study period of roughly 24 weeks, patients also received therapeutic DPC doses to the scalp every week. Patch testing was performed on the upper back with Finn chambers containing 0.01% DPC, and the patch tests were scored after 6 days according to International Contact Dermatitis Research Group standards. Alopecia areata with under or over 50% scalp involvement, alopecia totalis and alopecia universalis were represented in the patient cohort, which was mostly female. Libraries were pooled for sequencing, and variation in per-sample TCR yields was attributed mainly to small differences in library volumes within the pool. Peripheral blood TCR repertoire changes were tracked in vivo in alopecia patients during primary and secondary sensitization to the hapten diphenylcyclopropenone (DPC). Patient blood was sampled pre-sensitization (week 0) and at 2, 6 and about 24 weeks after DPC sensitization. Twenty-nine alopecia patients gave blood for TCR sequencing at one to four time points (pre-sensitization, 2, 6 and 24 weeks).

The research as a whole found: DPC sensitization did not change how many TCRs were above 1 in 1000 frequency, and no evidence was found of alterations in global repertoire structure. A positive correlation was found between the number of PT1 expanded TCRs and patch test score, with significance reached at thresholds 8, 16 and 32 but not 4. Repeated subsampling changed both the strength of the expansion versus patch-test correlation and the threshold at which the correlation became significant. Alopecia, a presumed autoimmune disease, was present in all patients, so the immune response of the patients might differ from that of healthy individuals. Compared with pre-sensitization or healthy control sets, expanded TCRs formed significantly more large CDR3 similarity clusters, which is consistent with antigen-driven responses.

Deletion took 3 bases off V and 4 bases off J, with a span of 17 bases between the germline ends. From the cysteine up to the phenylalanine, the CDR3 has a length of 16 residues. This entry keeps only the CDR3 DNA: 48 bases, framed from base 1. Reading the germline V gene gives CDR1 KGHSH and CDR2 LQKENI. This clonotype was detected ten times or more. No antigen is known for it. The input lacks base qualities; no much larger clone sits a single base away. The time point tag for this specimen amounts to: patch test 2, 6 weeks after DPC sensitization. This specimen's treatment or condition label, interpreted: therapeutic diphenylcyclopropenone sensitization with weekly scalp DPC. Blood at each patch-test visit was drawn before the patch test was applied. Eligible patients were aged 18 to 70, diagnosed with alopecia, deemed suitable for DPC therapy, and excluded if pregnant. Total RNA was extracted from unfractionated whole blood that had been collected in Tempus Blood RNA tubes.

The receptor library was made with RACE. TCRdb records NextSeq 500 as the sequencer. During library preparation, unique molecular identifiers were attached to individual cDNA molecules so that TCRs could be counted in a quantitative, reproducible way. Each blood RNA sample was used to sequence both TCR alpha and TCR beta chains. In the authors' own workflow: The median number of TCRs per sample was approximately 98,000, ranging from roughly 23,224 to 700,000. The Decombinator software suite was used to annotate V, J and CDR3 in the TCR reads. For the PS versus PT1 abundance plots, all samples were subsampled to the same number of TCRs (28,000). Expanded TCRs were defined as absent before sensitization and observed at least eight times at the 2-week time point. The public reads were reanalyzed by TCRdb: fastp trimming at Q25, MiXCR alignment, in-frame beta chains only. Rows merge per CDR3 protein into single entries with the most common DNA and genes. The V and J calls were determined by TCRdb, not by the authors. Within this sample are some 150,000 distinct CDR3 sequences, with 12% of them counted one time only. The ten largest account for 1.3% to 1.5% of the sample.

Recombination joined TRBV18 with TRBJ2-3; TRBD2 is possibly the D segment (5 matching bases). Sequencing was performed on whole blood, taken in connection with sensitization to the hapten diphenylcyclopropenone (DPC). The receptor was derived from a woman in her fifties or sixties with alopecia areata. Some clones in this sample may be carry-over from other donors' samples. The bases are TGTGCCAGCTCACCCGAGGGCCATTTAGACCCAGATACGCAGTATTTT. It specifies CASSPEGHLDPDTQYF.